Included here is one T cell receptor (beta chain) sequence, with context. Produced via immunoSEQ multiplex PCR; TCRdb's table is partial and in-frame only. Here the sample spans about 270,000 clones, 70% to 90% being singletons. This sample is drawn from a study of blood T cell repertoires in COVID-19. With 2 bases removed from V and 1 base from J, the gap between germline ends came to 10 bases. CDR1 is SGHTS, CDR2 YDEGEE, per germline. The CDR3 is 16 amino acids. Source material: peripheral blood. The chain joins TRBV5-8 to TRBJ2-6; tentatively, D is TRBD1 (5 bases). The TCR originated in a woman aged 70 to 79 with acute or convalescent COVID-19. This CDR3 reads CASSFQGTSGANVLTF. The CDR3 region has the DNA TGTGCCAGCAGCTTTCAGGGAACTTCTGGGGCCAACGTCCTGACTTTC.